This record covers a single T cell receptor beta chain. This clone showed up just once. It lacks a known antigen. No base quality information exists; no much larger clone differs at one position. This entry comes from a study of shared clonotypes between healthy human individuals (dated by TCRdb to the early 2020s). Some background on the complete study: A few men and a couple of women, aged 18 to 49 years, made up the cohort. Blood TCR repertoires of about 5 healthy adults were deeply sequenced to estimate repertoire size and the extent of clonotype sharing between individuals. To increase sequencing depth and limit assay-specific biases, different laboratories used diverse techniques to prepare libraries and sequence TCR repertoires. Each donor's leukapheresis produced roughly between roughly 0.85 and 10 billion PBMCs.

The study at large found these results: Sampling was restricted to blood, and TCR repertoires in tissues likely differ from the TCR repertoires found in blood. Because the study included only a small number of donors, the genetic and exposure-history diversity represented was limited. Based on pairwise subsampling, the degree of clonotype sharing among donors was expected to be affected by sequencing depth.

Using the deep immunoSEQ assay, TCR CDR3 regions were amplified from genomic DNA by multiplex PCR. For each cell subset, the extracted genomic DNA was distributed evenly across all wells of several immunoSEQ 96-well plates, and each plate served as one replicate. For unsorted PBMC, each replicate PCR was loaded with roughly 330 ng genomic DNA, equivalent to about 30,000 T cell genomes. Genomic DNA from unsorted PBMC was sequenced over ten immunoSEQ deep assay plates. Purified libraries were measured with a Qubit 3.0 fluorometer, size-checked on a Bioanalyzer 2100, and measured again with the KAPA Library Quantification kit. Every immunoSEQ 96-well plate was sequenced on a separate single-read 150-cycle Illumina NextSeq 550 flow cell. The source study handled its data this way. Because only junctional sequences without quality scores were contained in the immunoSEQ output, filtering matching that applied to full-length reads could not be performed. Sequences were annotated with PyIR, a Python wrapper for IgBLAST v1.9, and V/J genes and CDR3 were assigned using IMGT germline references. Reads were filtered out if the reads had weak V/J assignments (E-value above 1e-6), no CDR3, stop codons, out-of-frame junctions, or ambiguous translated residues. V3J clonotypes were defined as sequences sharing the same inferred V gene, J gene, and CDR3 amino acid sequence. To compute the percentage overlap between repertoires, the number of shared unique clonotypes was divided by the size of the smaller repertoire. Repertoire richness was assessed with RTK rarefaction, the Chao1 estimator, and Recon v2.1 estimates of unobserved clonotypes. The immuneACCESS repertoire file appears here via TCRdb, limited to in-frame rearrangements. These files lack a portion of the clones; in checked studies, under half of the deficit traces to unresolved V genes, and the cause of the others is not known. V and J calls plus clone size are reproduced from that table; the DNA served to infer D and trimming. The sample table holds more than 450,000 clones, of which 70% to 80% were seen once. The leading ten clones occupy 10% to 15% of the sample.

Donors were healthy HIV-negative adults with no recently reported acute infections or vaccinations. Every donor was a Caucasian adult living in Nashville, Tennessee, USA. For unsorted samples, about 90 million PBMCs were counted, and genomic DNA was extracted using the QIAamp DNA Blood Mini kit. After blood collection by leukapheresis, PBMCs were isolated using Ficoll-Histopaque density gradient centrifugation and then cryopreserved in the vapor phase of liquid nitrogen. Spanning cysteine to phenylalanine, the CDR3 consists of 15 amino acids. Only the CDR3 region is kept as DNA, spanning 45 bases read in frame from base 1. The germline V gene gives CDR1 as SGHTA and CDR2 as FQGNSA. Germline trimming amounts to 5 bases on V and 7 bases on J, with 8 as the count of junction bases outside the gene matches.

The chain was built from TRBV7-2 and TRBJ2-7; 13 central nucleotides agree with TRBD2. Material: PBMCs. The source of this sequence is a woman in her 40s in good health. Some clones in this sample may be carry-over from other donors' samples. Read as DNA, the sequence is TGTGCCAGCAGCCCGGGGACTAGCGGGGTGTTGGAGCAGTACTTC. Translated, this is CASSPGTSGVLEQYF.